Below are 8 T cell receptor beta chains sequenced from a single sample in a study of blood T cell repertoires in COVID-19 (dated by TCRdb to about 2020). The protocol used for the library was the immunoSEQ multiplex PCR assay. TCRdb limited this immuneACCESS table to in-frame rearrangements with V and J called. A share of clones is missing; checked studies link under half to unresolved V genes, and the rest is unexplained. Counted in this sample were tens of thousands of clones; almost 90% of them appeared once. The ten largest clones represent more than 25% of the sample. The material sequenced was peripheral blood. Receptor source: a human donor in a cohort sampled during active COVID-19.

The rearrangement links TRBV6-1 to TRBJ2-5; 12 bases align to TRBD2. V dropped 1 base and J dropped 4; count of bases not matched to a gene: 10. Germline CDR1 MNHNS, CDR2 SASEGT. The CDR3 is made up of 18 amino acids. The CDR3 DNA is TGTGCCAGCAGTGAAGTAGCTAGCGGGGGGGCCGTGGGAGAGACCCAGTACTTC. This sequence encodes CASSEVASGGAVGETQYF.

The V and J genes are TRBV10-1 and TRBJ1-1; D gene ambiguous. The CDR3 extends over 14 amino acids. CDR1 and CDR2 from the germline V gene are WNHNN and SYGVQD (reference sequence). The V and J ends lost 2 bases and 2 bases respectively, with 9 bases between them. CDR3 amino acids: CASSELRGNTEAFF. CDR3 nucleotides: TGCGCCAGCAGTGAGCTTCGGGGAAACACTGAAGCTTTCTTT.

DNA for the CDR3: TGTGCCCGAACACGAGGACAGGGATATGGCTACACCTTC. It codes for CARTRGQGYGYTF. This chain links TRBV30 with TRBJ1-2; 8 positions agree with TRBD1. The junction had 10 bases not matched to a gene; V was cut back by 8 bases and J by 5 bases. This CDR3 comprises 13 residues. Germline V gives CDR1 GTSNPN, CDR2 SVGIG (reference sequence).

This chain links TRBV7-9 with TRBJ2-1, with 11 bases that match TRBD2. The ends lost 3 bases at V and 9 bases at J; junction bases unmatched: 10. CDR1 and CDR2 (germline): SEHNR, FQNEAQ (reference sequence). CDR3 length: 16 amino acids. CDR3 nucleotide sequence: TGTGCCAGCAGCTTCTCCGGGACTAGCGGAGCAGGTGAGCAGTTCTTC. Encoded protein: CASSFSGTSGAGEQFF. The full variable domain, with the rest looked up from reference TRBV7-9 and TRBJ2-1, is DTGVSQNPRHKITKRGQNVTFRCDPISEHNRLYWYRQTLGQGPEFLTYFQNEAQLEKSRLLSDRFSAERPKGSFSTLEIQRTEQGDSAMYLCASSFSGTSGAGEQFFGPGTRLTVL.

The chain joins TRBV19 to TRBJ2-4; 8 nucleotides agree with TRBD2. Germline-derived CDR1 and CDR2 are LNHDA and SQIVND (reference sequence). This CDR3 spans 14 amino acids. V trimming: 3 bases; J trimming: 9 bases; junction bases outside the gene matches: 7. CDR3 region: CASSIGTSLAIQYF. The CDR3 DNA reads as TGTGCCAGTAGTATCGGGACTAGTTTGGCCATTCAGTACTTC. Full variable domain (rest looked up from reference TRBV19 and TRBJ2-4): DGGITQSPKYLFRKEGQNVTLSCEQNLNHDAMYWYRQDPGQGLRLIYYSQIVNDFQKGDIAEGYSVSREKKESFPLTVTSAQKNPTAFYLCASSIGTSLAIQYFGAGTRLSVL.

This clone was counted a few times. Distinct nucleotide sequences in the sample also encode this CDR3. The rearrangement uses TRBV5-1 and TRBJ1-2; D remains unclear. Trimming shortened V by 4 bases and J by 0 bases, and 7 bases separated the two germline ends. The CDR3 is 13 amino acids. The germline CDR1 and CDR2 sequences are SGHRS and YFSETQ. DNA of the CDR3: TGCGCCAGCAGCCGGGAAGCTAACTATGGCTACACCTTC. Its protein product is CASSREANYGYTF. Combining the CDR3 with reference TRBV5-1 and TRBJ1-2 gives the whole variable domain KAGVTQTPRYLIKTRGQQVTLSCSPISGHRSVSWYQQTPGQGLQFLFEYFSETQRNKGNFPGRFSGRQFSNSRSEMNVSTLELGDSALYLCASSREANYGYTFGSGTRLTVV.

The rearrangement uses TRBV5-5 and TRBJ2-7; maybe TRBD1 (5 bases). V was trimmed by 1 base and J by 2 bases, leaving 13 bases between them. The germline CDR1 and CDR2 sequences are SGHKS and YYEKEE (reference sequence). This CDR3 is 15 amino acids long. CDR3 residues: CASSLRQGGTYEQYF. The CDR3 nucleotides read TGTGCCAGCAGCTTGAGGCAGGGTGGGACCTACGAGCAGTACTTC.

This chain joins TRBV30 and TRBJ1-3, with D tentatively TRBD1 (5 bases). This CDR3 contains 15 residues. V lost 3 bases, J lost 2 bases, and 14 bases lay in between. Germline CDR1 is GTSNPN and CDR2 is SVGIG (reference sequence). The CDR3 DNA follows: TGTGCCTGGAGGCCGGGACTGAACACTGGAAACACCATATATTTT. Its protein is CAWRPGLNTGNTIYF.